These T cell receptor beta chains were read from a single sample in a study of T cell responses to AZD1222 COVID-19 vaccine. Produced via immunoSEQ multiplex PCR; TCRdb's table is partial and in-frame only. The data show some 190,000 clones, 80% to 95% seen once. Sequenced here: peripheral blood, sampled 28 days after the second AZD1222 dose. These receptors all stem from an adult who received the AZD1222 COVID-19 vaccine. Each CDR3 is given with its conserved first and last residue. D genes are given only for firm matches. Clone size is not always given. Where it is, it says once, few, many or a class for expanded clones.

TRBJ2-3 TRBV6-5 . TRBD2 TGTGCCAGCACCGGACTAGCGGGAGGAAGAGATACGCAGTATTTT CASTGLAGGRDTQYF
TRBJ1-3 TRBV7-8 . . TGTGCCAGCAGCGATGGACAGATTGGAAACACCATATATTTT CASSDGQIGNTIYF
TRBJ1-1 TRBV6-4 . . TGTGCCAGCAGGACAGATCCGAACACTGAAGCTTTCTTT CASRTDPNTEAFF
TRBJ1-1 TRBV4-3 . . TGCGCCAGCAGCCAAGATCCAGGGCGGATGAACACTGAAGCTTTCTTT CASSQDPGRMNTEAFF
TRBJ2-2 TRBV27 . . TGTGCCAGCAGTTTCGCCGGGGAGCTGTTTTTT CASSFAGELFF
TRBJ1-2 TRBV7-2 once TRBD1 TGTGCCAGCAGCTTAGCGGGACAGGGGTTCTATGGCTACACCTTC CASSLAGQGFYGYTF
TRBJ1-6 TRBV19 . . TGTGCCAGTAGTATAGCCGGGGCGCCCGGGTCACCCCTCCACTTT CASSIAGAPGSPLHF
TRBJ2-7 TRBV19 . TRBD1 TGTGCCAGTAGTAGCGGACAGGATTTCTACGAGCAGTACTTC CASSSGQDFYEQYF
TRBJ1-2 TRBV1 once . TGCACCAGCAGCCAAGATTTCCTCAACTATGGCTACACCTTC CTSSQDFLNYGYTF
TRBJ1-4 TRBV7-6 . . TGTGCCAGCAGCTTAGTGGTCGCCAATGAAAAACTGTTTTTT CASSLVVANEKLFF
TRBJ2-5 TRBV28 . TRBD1 TGTGCCAGCAGTTTAGGAGGACAGGGGGCGGAGACCCAGTACTTC CASSLGGQGAETQYF
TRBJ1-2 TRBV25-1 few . TGTGCCAGCAGTGAATCGAGTGGCTACACCTTC CASSESSGYTF
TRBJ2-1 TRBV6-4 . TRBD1 TGTGCCAGCAGTGAGACAGGGGGCTCCTACAATGAGCAGTTCTTC CASSETGGSYNEQFF
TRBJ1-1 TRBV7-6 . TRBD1 TGTGCCAGCAGCTTAGTGGCAGGGGGCGTAAGAACTGAAGCTTTCTTT CASSLVAGGVRTEAFF
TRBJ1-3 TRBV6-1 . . TGTGCCAGCACTGAACGGGGCGCGAGAAACACCATATATTTT CASTERGARNTIYF
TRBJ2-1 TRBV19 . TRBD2 TGTGCCAGTAGCACCGGGACTAGTCAGTCATATGAGCAGTTCTTC CASSTGTSQSYEQFF
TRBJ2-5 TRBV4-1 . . TGCGCCAGCAGCGGGGAGGGGGCGCGGACCCAGTACTTC CASSGEGARTQYF
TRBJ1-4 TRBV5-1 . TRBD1 TGCGCCAGCAGCTTGGCCTTGGGACAGGGGGCTAGAGATGAAAAACTGTTTTTT CASSLALGQGARDEKLFF
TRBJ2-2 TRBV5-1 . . TGCGCCAGCAGCCCGGACCGCTGGGGAAACACCGGGGAGCTGTTTTTT CASSPDRWGNTGELFF
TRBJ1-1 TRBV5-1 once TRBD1 TGCGCCAGCAGCTCCCAGGGGGCCCCGAACACTGAAGCTTTCTTT CASSSQGAPNTEAFF